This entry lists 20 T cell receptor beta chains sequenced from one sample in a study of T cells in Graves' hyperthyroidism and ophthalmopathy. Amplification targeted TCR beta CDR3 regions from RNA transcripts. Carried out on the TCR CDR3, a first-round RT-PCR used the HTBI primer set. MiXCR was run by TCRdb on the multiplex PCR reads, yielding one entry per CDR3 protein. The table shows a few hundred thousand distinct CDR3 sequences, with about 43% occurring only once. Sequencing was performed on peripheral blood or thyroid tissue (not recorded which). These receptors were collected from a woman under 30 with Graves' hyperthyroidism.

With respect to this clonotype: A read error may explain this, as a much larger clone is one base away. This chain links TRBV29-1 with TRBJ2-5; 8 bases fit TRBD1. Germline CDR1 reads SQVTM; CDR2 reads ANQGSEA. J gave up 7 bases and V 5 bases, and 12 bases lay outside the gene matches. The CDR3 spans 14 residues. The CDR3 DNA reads TGCAGCGTTACGCCGGACAGGGCGAGGGGGACCCAGTACTTC. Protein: CSVTPDRARGTQYF.

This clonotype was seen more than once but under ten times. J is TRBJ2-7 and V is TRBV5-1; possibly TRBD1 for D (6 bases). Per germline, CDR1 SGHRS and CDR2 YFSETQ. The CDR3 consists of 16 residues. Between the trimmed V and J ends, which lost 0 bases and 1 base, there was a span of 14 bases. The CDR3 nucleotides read TGCGCCAGCAGCTTGGGGGGGACACCGCCTTCCTACGAGCAGTACTTC. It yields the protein CASSLGGTPPSYEQYF.

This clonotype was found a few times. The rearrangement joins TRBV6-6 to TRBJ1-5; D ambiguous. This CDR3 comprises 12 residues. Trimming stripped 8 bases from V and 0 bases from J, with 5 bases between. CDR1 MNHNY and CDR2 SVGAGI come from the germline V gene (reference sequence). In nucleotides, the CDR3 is TGTGCCAGCGGTATTAGCAATCAGCCCCAGCATTTT. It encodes CASGISNQPQHF.

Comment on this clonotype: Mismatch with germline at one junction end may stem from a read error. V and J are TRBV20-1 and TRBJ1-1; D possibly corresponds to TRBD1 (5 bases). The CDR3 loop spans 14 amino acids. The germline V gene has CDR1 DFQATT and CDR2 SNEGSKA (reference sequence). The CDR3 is CSAREQVKNTEAFF. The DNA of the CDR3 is TGCAGTGCTAGAGAACAGGTGAAGAACACCGAAGCTTTCTTT.

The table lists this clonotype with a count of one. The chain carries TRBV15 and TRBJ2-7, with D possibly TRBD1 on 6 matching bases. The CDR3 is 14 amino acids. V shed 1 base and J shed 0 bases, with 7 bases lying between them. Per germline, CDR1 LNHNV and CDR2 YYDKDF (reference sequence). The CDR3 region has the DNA TGTGCCACCAGCAGAGGGGGGCCCTCCTACGAGCAGTACTTC. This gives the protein CATSRGGPSYEQYF.

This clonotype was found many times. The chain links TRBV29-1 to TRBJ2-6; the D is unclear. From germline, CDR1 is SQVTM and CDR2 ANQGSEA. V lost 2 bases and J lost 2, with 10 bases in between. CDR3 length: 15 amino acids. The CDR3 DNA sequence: TGCAGCGTTGAAACGGCAAGGCCTGGGGCCAACGTCCTGACTTTC. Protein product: CSVETARPGANVLTF.

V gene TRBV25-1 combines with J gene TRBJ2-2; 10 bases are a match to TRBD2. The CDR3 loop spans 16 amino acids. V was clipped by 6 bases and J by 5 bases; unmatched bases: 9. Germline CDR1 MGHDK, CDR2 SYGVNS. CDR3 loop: CASSFEREGPTGELFF. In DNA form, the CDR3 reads TGTGCCAGCAGCTTCGAGCGGGAGGGCCCAACCGGGGAGCTGTTTTTT.

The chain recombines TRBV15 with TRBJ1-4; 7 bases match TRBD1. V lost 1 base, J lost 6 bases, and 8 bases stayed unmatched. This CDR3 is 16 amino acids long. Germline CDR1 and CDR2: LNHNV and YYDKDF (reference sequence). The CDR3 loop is CATSRVSTGTDEKLFF. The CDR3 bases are TGTGCCACCAGCAGAGTAAGCACAGGGACAGATGAAAAACTGTTTTTT.

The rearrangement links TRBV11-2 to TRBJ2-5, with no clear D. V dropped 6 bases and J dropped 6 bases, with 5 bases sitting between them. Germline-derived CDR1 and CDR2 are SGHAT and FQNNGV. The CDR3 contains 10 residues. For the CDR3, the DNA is TGTGCCAGCAGGCTTCAGACCCAGTACTTC. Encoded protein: CASRLQTQYF.

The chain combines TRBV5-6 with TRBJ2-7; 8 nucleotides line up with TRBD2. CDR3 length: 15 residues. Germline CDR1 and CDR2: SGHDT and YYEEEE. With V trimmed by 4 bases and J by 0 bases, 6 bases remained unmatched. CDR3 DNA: TGTGCCAGCAGCACGACTAGCGCGAGCTCCTACGAGCAGTACTTC. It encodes CASSTTSASSYEQYF.

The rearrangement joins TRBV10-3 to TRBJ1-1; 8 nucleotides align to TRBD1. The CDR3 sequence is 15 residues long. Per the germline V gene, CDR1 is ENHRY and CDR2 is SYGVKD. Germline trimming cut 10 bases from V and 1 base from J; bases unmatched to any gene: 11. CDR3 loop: CASKSYGTGNTEAFF. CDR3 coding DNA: TGTGCCAGTAAATCCTACGGGACAGGGAACACTGAAGCTTTCTTT.

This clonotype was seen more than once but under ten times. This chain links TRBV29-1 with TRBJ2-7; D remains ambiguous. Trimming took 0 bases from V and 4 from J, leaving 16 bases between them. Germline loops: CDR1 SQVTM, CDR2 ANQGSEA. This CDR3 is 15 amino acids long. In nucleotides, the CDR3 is TGCAGCGTTGAAGATCCCAGGCTACCTCCGTACGAGCAGTACTTC. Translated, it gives CSVEDPRLPPYEQYF.

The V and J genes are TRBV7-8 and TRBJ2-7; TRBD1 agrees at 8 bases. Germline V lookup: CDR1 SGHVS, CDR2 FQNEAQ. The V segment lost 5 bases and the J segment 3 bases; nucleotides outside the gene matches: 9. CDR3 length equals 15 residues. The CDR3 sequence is CASSQYTGTGYEQYF. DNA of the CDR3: TGTGCCAGCAGCCAATACACCGGGACAGGCTACGAGCAGTACTTC. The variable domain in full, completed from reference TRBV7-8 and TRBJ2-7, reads GAGVSQSPRYKVAKRGQDVALRCDPISGHVSLFWYQQALGQGPEFLTYFQNEAQLDKSGLPSDRFFAERPEGSVSTLKIQRTQQEDSAVYLCASSQYTGTGYEQYFGPGTRLTVT.

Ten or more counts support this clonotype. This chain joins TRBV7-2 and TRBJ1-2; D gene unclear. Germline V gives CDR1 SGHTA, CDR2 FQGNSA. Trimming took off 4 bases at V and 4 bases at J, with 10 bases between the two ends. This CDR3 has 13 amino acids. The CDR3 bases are TGTGCCAGCAGCTCCTTTCAGGCCTATGGCTACACCTTC. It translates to CASSSFQAYGYTF.

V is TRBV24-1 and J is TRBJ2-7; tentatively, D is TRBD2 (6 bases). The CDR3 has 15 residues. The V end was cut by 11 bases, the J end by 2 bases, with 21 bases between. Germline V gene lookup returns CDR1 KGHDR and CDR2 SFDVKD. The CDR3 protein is CASRPGTPLTYEQYF. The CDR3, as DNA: TGTGCCAGCAGACCCGGGACTCCCCTGACCTACGAGCAGTACTTC.

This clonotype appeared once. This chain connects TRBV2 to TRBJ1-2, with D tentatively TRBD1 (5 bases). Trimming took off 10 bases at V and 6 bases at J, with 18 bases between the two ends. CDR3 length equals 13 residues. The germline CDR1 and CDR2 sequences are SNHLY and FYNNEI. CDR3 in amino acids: CATYTGTSDGYTF. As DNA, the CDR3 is TGTGCCACCTACACCGGGACGAGTGATGGCTACACCTTC. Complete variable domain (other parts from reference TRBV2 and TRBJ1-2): EPEVTQTPSHQVTQMGQEVILRCVPISNHLYFYWYRQILGQKVEFLVSFYNNEISEKSEIFDDQFSVERPDGSNFTLKIRSTKLEDSAMYFCATYTGTSDGYTFGSGTRLTVV.

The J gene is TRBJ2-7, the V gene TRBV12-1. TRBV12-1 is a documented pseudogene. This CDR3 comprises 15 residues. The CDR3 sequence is CASSFGARGSYEQYF. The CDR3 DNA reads TGTGCCAGCAGCTTTGGAGCCAGGGGCTCCTACGAGCAGTACTTC.

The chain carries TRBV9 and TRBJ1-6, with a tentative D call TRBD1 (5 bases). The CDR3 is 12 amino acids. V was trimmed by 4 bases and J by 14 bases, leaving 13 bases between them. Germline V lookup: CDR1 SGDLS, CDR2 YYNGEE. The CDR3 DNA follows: TGTGCCAGCAGCCCAAACCGGGACTCCCTCCACTTT. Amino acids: CASSPNRDSLHF.

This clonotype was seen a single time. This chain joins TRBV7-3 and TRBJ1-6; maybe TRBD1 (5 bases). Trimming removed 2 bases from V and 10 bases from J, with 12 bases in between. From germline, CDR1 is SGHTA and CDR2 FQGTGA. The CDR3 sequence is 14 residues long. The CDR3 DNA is TGTGCCAGCAGCTTAGCAGGGCTGGGATCACCCCTCCACTTT. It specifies CASSLAGLGSPLHF.

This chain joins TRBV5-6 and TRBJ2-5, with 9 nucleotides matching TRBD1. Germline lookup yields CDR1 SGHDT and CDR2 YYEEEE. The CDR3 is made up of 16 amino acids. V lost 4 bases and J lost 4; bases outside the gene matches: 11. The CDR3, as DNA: TGTGCCAGCAGCAGAACCGACAGGGGGGGGATAGAGACCCAGTACTTC. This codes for CASSRTDRGGIETQYF. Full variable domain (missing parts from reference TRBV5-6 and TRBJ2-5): DAGVTQSPTHLIKTRGQQVTLRCSPKSGHDTVSWYQQALGQGPQFIFQYYEEEERQRGNFPDRFSGHQFPNYSSELNVNALLLGDSALYLCASSRTDRGGIETQYFGPGTRLLVL.